The 16 T cell receptor beta chains given below trace back to one sample, sequenced in a study of blood T cell repertoires in COVID-19. Clones were read by immunoSEQ multiplex PCR, and TCRdb kept only the in-frame ones, dropping some. The data show 200,000 to 300,000 clones, approximately 90% seen once. Sequences were obtained from PBMCs or T cells enriched from blood (not recorded which). The receptors were sampled from a woman in her thirties who had recovered from COVID-19.

V is TRBV27 and J is TRBJ2-1; D gene unclear. Trimming stripped 0 bases from V and 5 bases from J, with 2 bases between. The CDR3 has 12 residues. The germline V gene has CDR1 MNHEY and CDR2 SMNVEV (reference sequence). Here the CDR3 DNA reads TGTGCCAGCAGTTTATCCAACAATGAGCAGTTCTTC. This encodes CASSLSNNEQFF.

This clone was picked up many times. The chain has TRBV4-1 and TRBJ1-4, with D uncertain. In germline, CDR1 is MGHRA, CDR2 YSYEKL. This CDR3 is built from 18 residues. V gave up 4 bases and J gave up 0 bases, with 18 bases separating them. CDR3 sequence: CASSPSKLIGTTNEKLFF. Written as DNA, the CDR3 is TGCGCCAGCAGCCCAAGCAAACTCATCGGGACAACTAATGAAAAACTGTTTTTT.

The chain has TRBV5-5 and TRBJ1-5, with a tentative D call TRBD1 (6 bases). CDR1 is SGHKS, CDR2 YYEKEE, per germline (reference sequence). The CDR3 runs 13 residues. Trimming removed 5 bases at V and 4 bases at J, with 10 bases between. The CDR3 sequence: CASSLQGNQPQHF. The CDR3 nucleotides read TGTGCCAGCAGTTTACAGGGTAATCAGCCCCAGCATTTT.

CDR3 protein: CASSLSGFDEQFF. The CDR3 DNA follows: TGTGCCAGCAGTTTATCCGGTTTCGATGAGCAGTTCTTC. V is TRBV28 and J is TRBJ2-1; D remains unclear. V was trimmed by 1 base and J by 8 bases, leaving 9 bases between them. The germline V gene encodes CDR1 MDHEN and CDR2 SYDVKM. The CDR3 extends over 13 amino acids.

This sequence joins TRBV6-5 and TRBJ2-3; unclear D gene. Germline loops: CDR1 MNHEY, CDR2 SVGAGI. The length of the CDR3 is 13 residues. V was pared by 7 bases and J by 10 bases, with 18 bases between. The CDR3 nucleotides read TGTGCCAGCACCGCCCCCCAAAGCACTGCGCAGTATTTT. The encoded protein is CASTAPQSTAQYF.

The chain is built from TRBV12-3 or TRBV12-4 and TRBJ1-1, with a tentative D call TRBD1 (6 bases). The V end lost 6 bases, the J end lost 6 bases, and 14 bases lay between the germline ends. This CDR3 has 13 residues. The CDR3 DNA reads TGTGCCAGCAGAAAGCGGGGGGCGTCTGAAGCTTTCTTT. The encoded protein is CASRKRGASEAFF.

This clone was seen just once. This chain joins TRBV6-4 and TRBJ2-7, with TRBD2 matching 10 bases. The germline gives CDR1 MRHNA, CDR2 SNTAGT. The J segment lost 7 bases and the V segment lost 3 bases, leaving 9 bases of the junction unmatched. CDR3 length equals 15 residues. CDR3 bases: TGTGCCAGCAGTGAAGTGGCAAGCGGGAGGGCGGAGCAGTACTTC. It encodes CASSEVASGRAEQYF.

The chain employs TRBV7-2 and TRBJ2-5, with TRBD2 matching over 7 bases. The CDR3 is made up of 16 amino acids. Germline V gives CDR1 SGHTA, CDR2 FQGNSA. The V gene end was trimmed by 1 base and the J gene end by 4 bases; junction bases not matched to a gene: 9. The CDR3 DNA reads TGTGCCAGCAGCTTAGGGGAGGGAGGGGTAGGAGAGACCCAGTACTTC. Residues: CASSLGEGGVGETQYF.

V and J are TRBV5-4 and TRBJ2-7; tentatively, D is TRBD2 (5 bases). Germline lookup yields CDR1 SGHNT and CDR2 YYREEE (reference sequence). This CDR3 has 14 amino acids. Trimming left V 0 bases short and J 6 bases short, with 13 bases between. CDR3 residues: CASSLESASGEQYF. In DNA, the CDR3 is TGTGCCAGCAGCTTGGAATCGGCCAGCGGCGAGCAGTACTTC. The full variable domain, in which reference TRBV5-4 and TRBJ2-7 provide the parts outside the CDR3, is ETGVTQSPTHLIKTRGQQVTLRCSSQSGHNTVSWYQQALGQGPQFIFQYYREEENGRGNFPPRFSGLQFPNYSSELNVNALELDDSALYLCASSLESASGEQYFGPGTRLTVT.

The chain joins TRBV6-2 or TRBV6-3 to TRBJ2-7, with D possibly being TRBD1 (6 bases). CDR1 and CDR2 from the germline V gene are MNHEY and SVGEGT. Trimming removed 2 bases at V and 1 base at J, with 12 bases between. The CDR3 is 15 amino acids. CDR3: CASSYRPGDSYEQYF. The CDR3 DNA is TGTGCCAGCAGTTACCGTCCAGGGGATTCCTACGAGCAGTACTTC.

This clone appeared once. Additional DNA sequences in this sample encode the identical CDR3. The chain carries TRBV7-2 and TRBJ2-7; 8 nucleotides align to TRBD2. The V segment lost 5 bases and the J segment 7 bases; nucleotides outside the gene matches: 10. This CDR3 region has 14 residues. Germline CDR1 SGHTA, CDR2 FQGNSA. The CDR3 is CASSRGTSEYEQYF. CDR3 bases: TGTGCCAGCAGCCGCGGGACTAGTGAATATGAGCAGTACTTC.

The J gene is TRBJ1-2, the V gene TRBV30, with 7 bases aligning to TRBD1. The CDR3 contains 13 residues. J gave up 7 bases and V 3 bases, and 8 bases lay outside the gene matches. Germline V gene data show CDR1 as GTSNPN and CDR2 as SVGIG (reference sequence). CDR3 region: CAWRVTGAFGYTF. As DNA, the CDR3 is TGTGCCTGGAGGGTCACAGGGGCCTTTGGCTACACCTTC.

This clone was picked up one time. The chain couples TRBV5-6 to TRBJ1-2; D ambiguous. The CDR3 sequence is 12 residues long. Germline V gene data show CDR1 as SGHDT and CDR2 as YYEEEE. Trimming removed 2 bases at V and 3 bases at J, with 5 bases between. The CDR3 sequence: CASSFPDYGYTF. For the CDR3, the DNA is TGTGCCAGCAGCTTTCCGGACTATGGCTACACCTTC.

This sequence joins TRBV12-3 or TRBV12-4 and TRBJ1-1; the D is unclear. V was clipped by 2 bases and J by 5 bases, with 9 bases between them. The CDR3 sequence is 13 residues long. In DNA form, the CDR3 reads TGTGCCAGCAGTTTAACCCGGGTAACTGAAGCTTTCTTT. Translation gives CASSLTRVTEAFF.

This chain joins TRBV7-9 and TRBJ1-4, with 11 bases fitting TRBD1. CDR1 and CDR2 (germline): SEHNR, FQNEAQ (reference sequence). V was clipped by 5 bases and J by 7 bases; unmatched bases: 6. This CDR3 has 15 residues. CDR3 protein: CASSSRDRGVEKLFF. The DNA for the CDR3 is TGTGCCAGCAGCAGCCGGGACAGGGGGGTTGAAAAACTGTTTTTT.

The chain is built from TRBV24-1 and TRBJ1-4, with D unresolved. The V gene lost 5 bases and the J gene lost 4 bases, with 13 bases spanning the gap. The germline V gene has CDR1 KGHDR and CDR2 SFDVKD. The CDR3 totals 15 residues. CDR3 in DNA: TGTGCCACCAGTGGGAGTCGGTCGGTTAATGAAAAACTGTTTTTT. Its translation: CATSGSRSVNEKLFF.